Listed below are T cell receptor beta chains from one sample, sequenced in a study of a mutant IDH1 vaccine in newly diagnosed glioma. The method was immunoSEQ multiplex PCR; TCRdb's version includes in-frame clones alone and lacks a portion of them. The sample contains over 55,000 clones, 90% of which appear only once. These receptors lack a known antigen. This specimen was PBMCs, taken from a glioma patient whose treatment included an IDH1 peptide vaccine. These receptors were collected from a middle-aged woman with glioma. Both conserved end residues are part of each CDR3. The D gene is left open where the match is weak. Not all rows give a size; the values are once, few, many and, for expanded clones, a class.

V: TRBV7-8; size: once; D: TRBD2; J: TRBJ2-2; DNA: TGTGCCAGCAGCTTGCTAGCGGGGAATATAGCCGGGGAGCTGTTTTTT; CDR3: CASSLLAGNIAGELFF
V: TRBV30; size: .; D: .; J: TRBJ2-3; DNA: TGTGCCTGGAGCCGGTATCGCACAGATACGCAGTATTTT; CDR3: CAWSRYRTDTQYF
V: TRBV10-3; size: .; D: TRBD1; J: TRBJ1-5; DNA: TGTGCCATCAGTGTGGACAGGGATCGGCAGCCCCAGCATTTT; CDR3: CAISVDRDRQPQHF
V: TRBV28; size: .; D: .; J: TRBJ1-2; DNA: TGTGCTTCAGGTCAGGACTATGGCTACACCTTC; CDR3: CASGQDYGYTF
V: TRBV28; size: .; D: .; J: TRBJ2-7; DNA: TGTGCCAGCAGTGGCAGCTCGGGGTTTTTCCGTCAGTACTTC; CDR3: CASSGSSGFFRQYF
V: TRBV6-6; size: .; D: .; J: TRBJ1-2; DNA: TGTGCCAGCAGGTACGGGAGGGGCAAATATGGCTACACCTTC; CDR3: CASRYGRGKYGYTF
V: TRBV7-8; size: .; D: .; J: TRBJ2-2; DNA: TGTGCCAGCAGCTTAGATTGGGTCGACGGGGAGCTGTTTTTT; CDR3: CASSLDWVDGELFF
V: TRBV4-2; size: .; D: TRBD1; J: TRBJ1-5; DNA: TGTGCCAGCAGCCCGACAGGGGATGCTGCTCAGCCCCAGCATTTT; CDR3: CASSPTGDAAQPQHF
V: TRBV6-1; size: .; D: TRBD1; J: TRBJ1-1; DNA: TGTGCCAGCAGTACCCGACAGGGAGGAGCTTTCTTT; CDR3: CASSTRQGGAFF
V: TRBV19; size: .; D: .; J: TRBJ1-4; DNA: TGTGCCAGTAGTACCAGGGCTTCTAATGAAAAACTGTTTTTT; CDR3: CASSTRASNEKLFF
V: TRBV15; size: .; D: .; J: TRBJ2-7; DNA: TGTGCCACCAGCAGAGCCGTACCAGGTGGGCTCTACGAGCAGTACTTC; CDR3: CATSRAVPGGLYEQYF
V: TRBV19; size: .; D: .; J: TRBJ1-1; DNA: TGTGCCAGTAGTTATGACAGGAACACTGAAGCTTTCTTT; CDR3: CASSYDRNTEAFF
V: TRBV7-2; size: .; D: .; J: TRBJ1-2; DNA: TGTGCCAGCAGCTTAGGTCCTCCTCCAGGGAGCTATGGCTACACCTTC; CDR3: CASSLGPPPGSYGYTF
V: TRBV4-1; size: .; D: TRBD1; J: TRBJ1-2; DNA: TGCGCCAGCAGCCAAGATAGGCAGGGGGAGGGCTACACCTTC; CDR3: CASSQDRQGEGYTF
V: TRBV7-2; size: .; D: .; J: TRBJ1-5; DNA: TGTGCCAGCAGCTTAGCGGGACACAGAAATCAGCCCCAGCATTTT; CDR3: CASSLAGHRNQPQHF
V: TRBV5-5; size: few; D: .; J: TRBJ1-5; DNA: TGTGCCAGCAGTCACACAGGGCCTCAGCCCCAGCATTTT; CDR3: CASSHTGPQPQHF
V: TRBV29-1; size: .; D: .; J: TRBJ2-5; DNA: TGCAGCGTTGGCGGAGGCCAAGAGACCCAGTACTTC; CDR3: CSVGGGQETQYF